The subject of this entry is one T cell receptor (beta chain). With 7 bases clipped from V and 1 base from J, the junction kept 11 bases outside the gene matches. The germline V gene has CDR1 LNHDA and CDR2 SQIVND (reference sequence). CDR3 length: 18 amino acids. This entry comes from a study of blood T cell repertoires in COVID-19. On the study more broadly: Sites in the United States, Italy and Spain provided acute and convalescent COVID-19 samples. From T cells, B-cell-depleted T cells, or PBMCs came the material, which was cDNA or gDNA.

Assay: immunoSEQ multiplex PCR; the TCRdb copy retains only in-frame clones and omits some. Among approximately 290,000 clones, just under 90% were seen once, and the ten largest hold over 8.5%. The chain uses TRBV19 and TRBJ1-5; 12 bases map to TRBD1. The sequence was obtained from a woman aged 25-40 years with COVID-19, enrolled during active disease. Input material: peripheral blood. The CDR3 DNA reads as TGTGCCAGTAATTACCGGGACAGGGGGCCTTTGAGCAATCAGCCCCAGCATTTT. It is translated as CASNYRDRGPLSNQPQHF.